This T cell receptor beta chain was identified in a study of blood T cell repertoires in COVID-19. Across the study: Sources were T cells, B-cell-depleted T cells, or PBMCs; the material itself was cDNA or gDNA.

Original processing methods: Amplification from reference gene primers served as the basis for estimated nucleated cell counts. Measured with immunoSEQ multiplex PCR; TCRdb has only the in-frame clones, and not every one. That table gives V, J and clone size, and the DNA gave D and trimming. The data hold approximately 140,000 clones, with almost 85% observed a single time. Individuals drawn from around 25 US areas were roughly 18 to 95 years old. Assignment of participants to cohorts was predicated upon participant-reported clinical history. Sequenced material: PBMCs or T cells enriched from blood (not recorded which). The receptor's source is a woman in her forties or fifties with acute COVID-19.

The CDR3 sequence: CASSDRGYGTGNTIYF. CDR3 DNA: TGTGCCAGCAGTGACAGGGGGTATGGTACTGGAAACACCATATATTTT. V and J are TRBV6-1 and TRBJ1-3; 7 nucleotides align to TRBD1. This CDR3 comprises 16 residues. Germline lookup yields CDR1 MNHNS and CDR2 SASEGT. V dropped 3 bases and J dropped 2; count of bases not matched to a gene: 7.